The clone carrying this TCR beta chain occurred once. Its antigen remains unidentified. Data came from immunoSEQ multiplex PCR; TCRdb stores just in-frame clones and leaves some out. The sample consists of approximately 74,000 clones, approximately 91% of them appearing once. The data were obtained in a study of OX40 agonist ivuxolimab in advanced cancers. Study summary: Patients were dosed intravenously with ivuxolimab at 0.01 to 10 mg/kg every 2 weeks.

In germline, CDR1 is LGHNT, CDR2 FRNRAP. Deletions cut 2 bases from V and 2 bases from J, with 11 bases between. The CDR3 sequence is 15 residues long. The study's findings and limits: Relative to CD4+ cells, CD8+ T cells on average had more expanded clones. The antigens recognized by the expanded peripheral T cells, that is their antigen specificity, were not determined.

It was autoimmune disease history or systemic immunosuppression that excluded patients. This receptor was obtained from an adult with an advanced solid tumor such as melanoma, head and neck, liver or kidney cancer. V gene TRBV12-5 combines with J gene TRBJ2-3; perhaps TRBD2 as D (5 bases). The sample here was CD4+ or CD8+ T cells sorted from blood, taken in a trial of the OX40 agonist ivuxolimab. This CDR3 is CASGLPRGPTDTQYF. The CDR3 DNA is TGTGCTAGTGGTTTGCCCCGAGGGCCCACAGATACGCAGTATTTT.